Below are 18 T cell receptor beta chains sequenced from a single sample in a study of T cells in Graves' hyperthyroidism and ophthalmopathy. TCR beta CDR3 sequences were amplified from RNA transcripts. TCR CDR3 regions were first amplified by RT-PCR with HTBI primers. TCRdb re-analysed the multiplex PCR reads in MiXCR, keeping a single row per CDR3 protein. The sample lists about 590,000 distinct CDR3 sequences, 13% to 15% seen once, with approximately 6.4% in the top ten. Sequencing was performed on blood. These receptor sequences come from a woman under 30 with Graves' ophthalmopathy.

As concerns this clonotype: A single base separates this from a much larger clone, so it may be a read error. As the CDR3 is not closed by the conserved phenylalanine or tryptophan, this likely results from a read error. J is TRBJ1-1 and V is TRBV7-2; no reliable D call. V was shortened by 1 base and J by 0 bases, with 9 bases between the two germline ends. This CDR3 is built from 15 residues. CDR1 is SGHTA, CDR2 FQGNSA, per germline. The CDR3 reads CASSLGGPLNTEAFL. The CDR3 DNA follows: TGTGCCAGCAGCTTAGGAGGCCCTTTGAACACTGAAGCTTTCCTT.

At least ten counts were recorded for this clonotype. The J gene is TRBJ2-3, the V gene TRBV5-1; maybe TRBD1 (5 bases). Trimming pared 4 bases from V and 0 bases from J, leaving 15 bases between. The CDR3 has 16 residues. Per the germline V gene, CDR1 is SGHRS and CDR2 is YFSETQ. CDR3 in amino acids: CASSPPTETSTDTQYF. In DNA, the CDR3 is TGCGCCAGCAGCCCACCGACAGAAACTAGCACAGATACGCAGTATTTT.

This clonotype was seen a few times. The rearrangement links TRBV27 to TRBJ2-1, with D unclear. This CDR3 has 11 amino acids. Germline V CDR1 and CDR2: MNHEY, SMNVEV (reference sequence). V was shortened by 4 bases and J by 9 bases, with 7 bases between the two germline ends. The CDR3 is CASSSLLEQFF. The DNA for the CDR3 is TGTGCCAGCAGTTCCCTTCTTGAGCAGTTCTTC.

This clonotype has at least ten counts. The chain recombines TRBV7-9 with TRBJ2-7; 9 bases are shared with TRBD2. Trimming took 5 bases from V and 4 from J; bases not matched to a gene: 18. Germline V CDR1 and CDR2: SEHNR, FQNEAQ (reference sequence). This CDR3 is built from 18 residues. The CDR3, as DNA: TGTGCCAGCAGCCCACGGACAACGGTTAGCGGGAGTAGATACGAGCAGTACTTC. Its protein product is CASSPRTTVSGSRYEQYF.

The sample holds many counts of this clonotype. The V gene is TRBV12-3 or TRBV12-4, the J gene TRBJ2-1, with TRBD2 matching 10 bases. Unmatched junction bases numbered 8, after V lost 10 bases and J lost 5 bases. The CDR3 loop spans 14 amino acids. The CDR3 DNA reads as TGTGCCACCTCAAGGACTAGCGGCAACAATGAGCAGTTCTTC. Residues: CATSRTSGNNEQFF.

In this sample, this clonotype turned up a few times. The chain has TRBV3-1 and TRBJ2-6, with 10 nucleotides matching TRBD2. V shed 6 bases and J 0 bases; nucleotides not matched to a gene: 8. The CDR3 has 18 residues. The V gene's germline CDR1 is LGHDT and CDR2 YNNKEL (reference sequence). CDR3 amino acids: CASRPPGTSASGANVLTF. CDR3 DNA: TGTGCCAGCAGACCCCCCGGGACTAGCGCCTCTGGGGCCAACGTCCTGACTTTC.

In its sample, this clonotype was seen many times. This rearrangement joins TRBV20-1 to TRBJ2-2, with D unresolved. Germline CDR1 is DFQATT and CDR2 is SNEGSKA (reference sequence). This CDR3 comprises 14 residues. V lost 3 bases to trimming and J lost 3 bases, with 11 bases between them. CDR3 nucleotide sequence: TGCAGTGCTAGTAAGACCGCGCACACCGGGGAGCTGTTTTTT. Translated: CSASKTAHTGELFF.

Many counts were recorded for this clonotype. The chain joins TRBV24-1 to TRBJ2-7; 14 bases line up with TRBD2. Germline V lookup: CDR1 KGHDR, CDR2 SFDVKD. J was trimmed by 3 bases and V by 2 bases; bases with no gene match: 2. The CDR3 extends over 16 amino acids. The CDR3 here is CATSDSGTSGSYEQYF. Written as DNA, the CDR3 is TGTGCCACCAGTGATTCCGGGACTAGCGGGAGCTACGAGCAGTACTTC.

This chain connects TRBV11-1 to TRBJ2-2, with TRBD2 matching over 9 bases. This CDR3 is 16 amino acids long. V gave up 6 bases and J gave up 7 bases; unmatched junction bases: 12. Germline CDR1 SGHAT, CDR2 FQDESV (reference sequence). CDR3 loop: CASSHGGGRAIGELFF. The CDR3 region has the DNA TGTGCCAGCAGTCATGGTGGCGGGAGGGCCATCGGGGAGCTGTTTTTT.

This clonotype was seen only a few times. This chain connects TRBV9 to TRBJ2-3, with 7 nucleotides matching TRBD2. With 3 bases clipped from V and 10 bases from J, the junction kept 5 bases outside the gene matches. The germline CDR1 and CDR2 sequences are SGDLS and YYNGEE. The length of the CDR3 is 12 residues. CDR3 loop: CASSDRLAAQYF. In DNA form, the CDR3 reads TGTGCCAGCAGCGACCGACTAGCTGCGCAGTATTTT.

Ten or more counts support this clonotype. This CDR3 is CARFLPGEYEKLFF. The DNA for the CDR3 is TGTGCCAGATTCCTCCCAGGGGAGTATGAAAAACTGTTTTTT. The rearrangement joins TRBV13 to TRBJ1-4, with D maybe TRBD1 (6 bases). The V end lost 9 bases, the J end lost 6 bases, and 17 bases lay between the germline ends. CDR3 size: 14 residues. CDR1 and CDR2 from the germline V gene are PRHDT and FYEKMQ (reference sequence).

This clonotype was seen many times. The J gene is TRBJ1-1, the V gene TRBV5-1, with D perhaps TRBD1 (6 bases). Trimming cost V 4 bases and J 1 base, with 17 bases left between them. Germline values: CDR1 SGHRS, CDR2 YFSETQ. This CDR3 is built from 16 residues. Here the CDR3 reads CASSQDRQRRNTEAFF. CDR3 coding DNA: TGCGCCAGCAGCCAGGACAGACAACGGAGGAACACTGAAGCTTTCTTT.

This clonotype has at least ten counts. V is TRBV6-2 or TRBV6-3 and J is TRBJ2-7; D gene unclear. This CDR3 spans 12 amino acids. Germline-derived CDR1 and CDR2 are MNHEY and SVGEGT. The V end lost 2 bases, the J end lost 3 bases, and 5 bases lay between the germline ends. In DNA form, the CDR3 reads TGTGCCAGCAGTTACGGGCGCTACGAGCAGTACTTC. This gives the protein CASSYGRYEQYF.

At least ten counts were recorded for this clonotype. V and J are TRBV27 and TRBJ1-5; TRBD1 agrees at 12 bases. The CDR3 runs 16 residues. CDR1 is MNHEY, CDR2 SMNVEV, per germline (reference sequence). Trimming took 5 bases from V and 7 from J; bases not matched to a gene: 9. As DNA, the CDR3 is TGTGCCAGCAGTCCAAGTTTCGGGACAGGGGGCCAGCCCCAGCATTTT. It specifies CASSPSFGTGGQPQHF.

This clonotype appeared a few times. The chain joins TRBV5-8 to TRBJ1-4; the D is unclear. CDR1 is SGHTS and CDR2 is YDEGEE in the germline V gene. The CDR3 consists of 16 residues. The germline V and J ends were trimmed by 4 bases and 8 bases, with 21 bases remaining between them. This CDR3 is CASSLGLGADTEKLFF. The CDR3 region has the DNA TGTGCCAGCAGCCTGGGTTTGGGCGCCGATACAGAAAAACTGTTTTTT.

This clonotype was counted many times. The rearrangement joins TRBV11-3 to TRBJ1-1; 7 bases match TRBD1. Germline loops: CDR1 SGHNT, CDR2 YENEEA. The V segment lost 5 bases and the J segment 0 bases; nucleotides outside the gene matches: 6. The CDR3 runs to 15 residues. The CDR3 loop reads CASSPRDSMNTEAFF. CDR3 bases: TGTGCCAGCAGCCCCCGGGACAGCATGAACACTGAAGCTTTCTTT.

Many counts were recorded for this clonotype. V gene TRBV20-1 combines with J gene TRBJ2-3, with a tentative D call TRBD1 (7 bases). The CDR3 totals 13 residues. V lost 6 bases, J lost 2 bases, and 12 bases lay in between. Germline CDR1 and CDR2: DFQATT and SNEGSKA (reference sequence). CDR3 sequence: CSARGTATDTQYF. CDR3 coding DNA: TGCAGTGCCCGGGGGACAGCCACAGATACGCAGTATTTT.

V and J are TRBV18 and TRBJ2-2; TRBD2 is a possible D gene (5 bases). V was clipped by 3 bases and J by 3 bases, with 11 bases between them. The CDR3 has 15 amino acids. Germline CDR1 and CDR2: KGHSH and LQKENI. The CDR3 reads CASSPEGRDTGELFF. For the CDR3, the DNA is TGTGCCAGCTCACCGGAAGGGCGGGACACCGGGGAGCTGTTTTTT. Looking up the rest from reference TRBV18 and TRBJ2-2 gives the full variable domain: NAGVMQNPRHLVRRRGQEARLRCSPMKGHSHVYWYRQLPEEGLKFMVYLQKENIIDESGMPKERFSAEFPKEGPSILRIQQVVRGDSAAYFCASSPEGRDTGELFFGEGSRLTVL.